The 17 T cell receptor beta chains below were found in one sample sequenced in a study of cytomegalovirus exposure and HLA in healthy donors. The primer mix had 60 Vbeta and 13 Jbeta primers. TCRdb keeps only in-frame clones here, not all; method: immunoSEQ multiplex PCR. The sample lists around 170,000 clones, over 70% seen once, with over 2.5% in the top ten. Sequenced input: PBMCs. The receptors were gathered from a woman between 50 and 59 years old in good health and CMV-seropositive.

The V call is TRBV30, the J call TRBJ1-5, with 8 bases fitting TRBD1. J lost 4 bases, V lost 2 bases, and 4 bases had no gene match. The V gene's germline CDR1 is GTSNPN and CDR2 SVGIG (reference sequence). This CDR3 is 14 amino acids long. Here the CDR3 DNA reads TGTGCCTGGAGTATCCGGACAGGGAATCAGCCCCAGCATTTT. This encodes CAWSIRTGNQPQHF.

This sequence joins TRBV11-2 and TRBJ1-2, with unresolved D. The CDR3 is 14 residues long. In germline, CDR1 is SGHAT, CDR2 FQNNGV. V was clipped by 5 bases and J by 8 bases, with 18 bases between them. The CDR3 sequence is CASSLTGVRSGYTF. The DNA of the CDR3 is TGTGCCAGCAGCCTCACCGGGGTAAGAAGCGGCTACACCTTC.

This chain uses TRBV28 with TRBJ2-1; TRBD2 matches at 7 bases. CDR3 length: 16 residues. Looked up from germline, CDR1 is MDHEN and CDR2 is SYDVKM. V dropped 2 bases and J dropped 0; count of bases not matched to a gene: 4. The CDR3 reads CASSLKGGSSYNEQFF. The CDR3, as DNA: TGTGCCAGCAGTTTAAAGGGCGGGAGCTCCTACAATGAGCAGTTCTTC. Based on the CDR3 plus reference TRBV28 and TRBJ2-1, the full variable domain is DVKVTQSSRYLVKRTGEKVFLECVQDMDHENMFWYRQDPGLGLRLIYFSYDVKMKEKGDIPEGYSVSREKKERFSLILESASTNQTSMYLCASSLKGGSSYNEQFFGPGTRLTVL.

In this sample, this clone turned up a few times. The chain carries TRBV29-1 and TRBJ1-2; no clear D gene. Germline-derived CDR1 and CDR2 are SQVTM and ANQGSEA. CDR3 length equals 12 residues. With 6 bases removed from V and 6 bases from J, the gap between germline ends came to 14 bases. CDR3 sequence: CSVSLVGDGYTF. CDR3 bases: TGCAGCGTCTCCTTGGTGGGCGATGGCTACACCTTC.

The chain combines TRBV23-1 with TRBJ2-5, with D perhaps matching TRBD2 (6 bases). TRBV23-1 is classed as an ORF, of uncertain function. The V and J ends lost 3 bases and 4 bases respectively, with 12 bases between them. CDR3 size: 14 residues. The CDR3 coding sequence is TGCGCCAGCAGTCAGGCTGGGGGGTCAGAGACCCAGTACTTC. Its translation is CASSQAGGSETQYF.

V is TRBV27 and J is TRBJ2-3, with 13 bases that match TRBD2. CDR1 is MNHEY, CDR2 SMNVEV, per germline (reference sequence). The CDR3 has 14 residues. The J segment lost 6 bases and the V segment lost 6 bases, leaving 3 bases of the junction unmatched. CDR3 in DNA: TGTGCCAGCAGCCAGGGACTAGCGGGGGATACGCAGTATTTT. Its translation is CASSQGLAGDTQYF.

The J gene is TRBJ2-1, the V gene TRBV9; 8 positions match TRBD2. The germline V gene encodes CDR1 SGDLS and CDR2 YYNGEE. The CDR3 is made up of 16 amino acids. With 7 bases clipped from V and 6 bases from J, the junction kept 15 bases outside the gene matches. DNA of the CDR3: TGTGCCAGCGCTAAGTACGGGGGGGGGCCAGGCAATGAGCAGTTCTTC. Translating gives CASAKYGGGPGNEQFF.

The chain employs TRBV28 and TRBJ1-1; possible D gene TRBD1, 6 bases. V lost 5 bases and J 4 bases, leaving 17 bases between the germline ends. The CDR3 has 15 amino acids. Germline V gene data show CDR1 as MDHEN and CDR2 as SYDVKM. The DNA for the CDR3 is TGTGCCAGCAGTAAGGGGGACGGGGTGGGCACTGAAGCTTTCTTT. It translates to CASSKGDGVGTEAFF.

The rearrangement uses TRBV6-5 and TRBJ2-1; TRBD2 agrees at 10 bases. V trimming: 6 bases; J trimming: 15 bases; junction bases outside the gene matches: 8. CDR1 and CDR2 (germline): MNHEY, SVGAGI. This CDR3 has 12 amino acids. The CDR3 region has the DNA TGTGCCAGCAGACCGCCTAGCGGGAGCGTGTTCTTC. It specifies CASRPPSGSVFF.

V and J are TRBV19 and TRBJ1-5; 8 bases agree with TRBD1. The V gene end was trimmed by 8 bases and the J gene end by 0 bases; junction bases not matched to a gene: 15. In germline, CDR1 is LNHDA, CDR2 SQIVND (reference sequence). The CDR3 totals 18 residues. The chain's CDR3 is CASSVQGADFGSNQPQHF. The CDR3 bases are TGTGCCAGTTCGGTCCAGGGGGCTGATTTTGGTAGCAATCAGCCCCAGCATTTT.

This chain links TRBV5-1 with TRBJ2-1, with TRBD1 as a possible D gene (5 bases). The CDR3 sequence is 16 residues long. Germline V gene sequence: CDR1 SGHRS, CDR2 YFSETQ. V was pared by 1 base and J by 0 bases, with 11 bases between. The CDR3 nucleotides are TGCGCCAGCAGCTTGCAGGGCGAAAGCTCCTACAATGAGCAGTTCTTC. Translating gives CASSLQGESSYNEQFF.

This chain connects TRBV19 to TRBJ1-2; 9 bases are shared with TRBD1. The CDR3 covers 14 residues. Germline V gene sequence: CDR1 LNHDA, CDR2 SQIVND (reference sequence). With 4 bases clipped from V and 4 bases from J, the junction kept 4 bases outside the gene matches. The CDR3 DNA reads TGTGCCAGTAGTACAGGGACAGGGTCCTATGGCTACACCTTC. This codes for CASSTGTGSYGYTF.

This sequence joins TRBV5-1 and TRBJ2-5, with a weak D call TRBD2 (5 bases). V lost 2 bases and J 5 bases, leaving 16 bases between the germline ends. Germline V gene sequence: CDR1 SGHRS, CDR2 YFSETQ. This CDR3 comprises 15 residues. The CDR3 is CASSFEGSLSETQYF. CDR3 nucleotides: TGCGCCAGCAGCTTCGAGGGAAGCTTATCGGAGACCCAGTACTTC. The full variable domain, its missing parts supplied by reference TRBV5-1 and TRBJ2-5, is KAGVTQTPRYLIKTRGQQVTLSCSPISGHRSVSWYQQTPGQGLQFLFEYFSETQRNKGNFPGRFSGRQFSNSRSEMNVSTLELGDSALYLCASSFEGSLSETQYFGPGTRLLVL.

The chain is built from TRBV4-3 and TRBJ2-7; D is unclear. Germline V gene sequence: CDR1 LGHNA, CDR2 YSLEER. V was shortened by 0 bases and J by 2 bases, with 11 bases between the two germline ends. The CDR3 totals 15 residues. The CDR3 protein is CASSQDLKATYEQYF. The CDR3 DNA follows: TGCGCCAGCAGCCAAGATCTAAAAGCGACCTACGAGCAGTACTTC.

The rearrangement uses TRBV6-1 and TRBJ1-4; D ambiguous. CDR1 is MNHNS, CDR2 SASEGT, per germline. The CDR3 is 12 amino acids. The V and J ends lost 5 bases and 13 bases respectively, with 14 bases between them. CDR3 residues: CASSPRRDSLFF. Written as DNA, the CDR3 is TGTGCCAGCAGTCCGCGGAGGGATTCACTGTTTTTT.

This chain joins TRBV11-3 and TRBJ2-3, with 9 bases identical to TRBD2. V gave up 4 bases and J gave up 0 bases; unmatched junction bases: 11. CDR1 is SGHNT, CDR2 YENEEA, per germline. The CDR3 runs to 18 residues. The CDR3 nucleotides are TGTGCCAGCAGCTACGGGCGGGGGGGCCTACACAGCACAGATACGCAGTATTTT. Translating it yields CASSYGRGGLHSTDTQYF.

This rearrangement joins TRBV28 to TRBJ1-5; D is possibly TRBD1 (5 bases). The CDR3 runs 15 residues. Trimming removed 0 bases at V and 7 bases at J, with 13 bases between. Germline-derived CDR1 and CDR2 are MDHEN and SYDVKM. This CDR3 is CASSLWGQVSQPQHF. The CDR3 DNA reads as TGTGCCAGCAGTTTATGGGGGCAGGTTAGCCAGCCCCAGCATTTT.